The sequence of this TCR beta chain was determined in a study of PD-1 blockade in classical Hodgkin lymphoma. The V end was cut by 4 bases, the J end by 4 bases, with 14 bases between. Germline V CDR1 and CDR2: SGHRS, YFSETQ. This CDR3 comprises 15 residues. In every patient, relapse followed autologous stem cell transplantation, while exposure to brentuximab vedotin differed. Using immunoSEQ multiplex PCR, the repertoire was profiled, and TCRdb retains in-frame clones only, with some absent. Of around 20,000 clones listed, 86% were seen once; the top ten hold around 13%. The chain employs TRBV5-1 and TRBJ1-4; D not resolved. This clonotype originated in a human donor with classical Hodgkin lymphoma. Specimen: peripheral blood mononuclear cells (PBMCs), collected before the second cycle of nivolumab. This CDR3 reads CASSALTAINEKLFF. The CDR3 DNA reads TGCGCCAGCAGCGCCTTGACCGCGATTAATGAAAAACTGTTTTTT.